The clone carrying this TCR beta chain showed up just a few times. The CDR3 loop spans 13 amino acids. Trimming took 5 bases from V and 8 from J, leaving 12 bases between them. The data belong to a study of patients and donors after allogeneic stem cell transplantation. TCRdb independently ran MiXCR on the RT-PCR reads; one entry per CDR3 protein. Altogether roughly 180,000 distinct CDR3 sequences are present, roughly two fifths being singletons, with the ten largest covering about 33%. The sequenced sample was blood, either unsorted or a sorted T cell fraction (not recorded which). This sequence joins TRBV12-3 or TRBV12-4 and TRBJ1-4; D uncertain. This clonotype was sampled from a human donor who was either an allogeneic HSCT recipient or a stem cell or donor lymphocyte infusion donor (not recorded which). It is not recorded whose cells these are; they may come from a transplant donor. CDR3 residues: CASSLNSGEKLFF. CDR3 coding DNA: TGTGCCAGCAGTCTTAATTCCGGGGAAAAACTGTTTTTT.